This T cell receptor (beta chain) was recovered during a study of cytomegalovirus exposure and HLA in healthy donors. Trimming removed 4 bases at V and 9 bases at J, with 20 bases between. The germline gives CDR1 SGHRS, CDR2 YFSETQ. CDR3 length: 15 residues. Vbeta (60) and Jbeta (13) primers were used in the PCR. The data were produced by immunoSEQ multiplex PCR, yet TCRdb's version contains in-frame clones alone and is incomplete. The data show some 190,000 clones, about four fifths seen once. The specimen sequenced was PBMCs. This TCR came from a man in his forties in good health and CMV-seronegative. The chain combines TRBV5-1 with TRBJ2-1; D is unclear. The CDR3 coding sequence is TGCGCCAGCAGCCCAGGCGTCCTCTTGGCCGGTGAGCAGTTCTTC. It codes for CASSPGVLLAGEQFF.